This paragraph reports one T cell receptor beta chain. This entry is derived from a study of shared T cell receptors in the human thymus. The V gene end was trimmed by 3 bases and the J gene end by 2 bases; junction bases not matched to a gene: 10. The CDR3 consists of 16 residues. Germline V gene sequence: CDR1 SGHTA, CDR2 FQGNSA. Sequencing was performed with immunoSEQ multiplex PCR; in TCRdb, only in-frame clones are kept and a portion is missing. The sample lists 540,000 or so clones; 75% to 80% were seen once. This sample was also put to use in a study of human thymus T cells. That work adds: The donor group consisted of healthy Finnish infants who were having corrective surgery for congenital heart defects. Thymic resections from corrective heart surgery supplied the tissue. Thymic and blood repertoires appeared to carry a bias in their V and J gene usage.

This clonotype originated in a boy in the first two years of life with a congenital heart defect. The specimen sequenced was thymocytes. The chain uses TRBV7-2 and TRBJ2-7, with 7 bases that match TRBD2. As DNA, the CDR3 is TGTGCCAGCAGCTTGGCTTTGGGACTATCGCCCTACGAGCAGTACTTC. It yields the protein CASSLALGLSPYEQYF.